The 10 T cell receptor beta chains listed next were all sequenced from one sample in a study of graft-versus-host responses after intestinal transplantation. The antigens of these receptors remain unknown. Libraries were prepared by immunoSEQ multiplex PCR; TCRdb keeps only in-frame clonotypes and omits some of them. The sample lists about 85,000 clones; roughly four fifths were seen once. Here the sequenced sample was unstimulated CD8+ T cells sorted from spleen or lymph node cells, taken before intestinal transplant. The receptors shown here come from a human donor who received an intestinal transplant.

This clone is a singleton in its sample. The chain couples TRBV28 to TRBJ2-7; the match to TRBD1 covers 9 bases. The ends lost 8 bases at V and 7 bases at J; junction bases unmatched: 9. CDR1 is MDHEN, CDR2 SYDVKM, per germline. This CDR3 contains 13 residues. The CDR3 DNA is TGTGCCAGCCGGACAGGGGATGTTGGGGAGCAGTACTTC. This translates into CASRTGDVGEQYF.

The chain uses TRBV29-1 and TRBJ1-2; 9 nucleotides agree with TRBD1. CDR1 is SQVTM and CDR2 is ANQGSEA in the germline V gene. The CDR3 contains 13 residues. Trimming took 7 bases from V and 8 from J; bases not matched to a gene: 11. This CDR3 is CSGETGGMDGYTF. CDR3 DNA: TGCAGCGGGGAAACAGGGGGCATGGACGGCTACACCTTC.

The gene calls are TRBV6-6 and TRBJ2-3; TRBD1 is a possible D gene (5 bases). Germline lookup yields CDR1 MNHNY and CDR2 SVGAGI (reference sequence). This CDR3 has 14 amino acids. V was pared by 4 bases and J by 2 bases, with 10 bases between. The CDR3 region has the DNA TGTGCCAGCAGTTCACAGGCCCACACAGATACGCAGTATTTT. Amino acids: CASSSQAHTDTQYF.

This chain uses TRBV15 with TRBJ2-5; 9 bases are a match to TRBD2. V lost 0 bases, J lost 5 bases, and 7 bases stayed unmatched. CDR1 LNHNV and CDR2 YYDKDF come from the germline V gene (reference sequence). The CDR3 sequence is 16 residues long. CDR3 amino acids: CATSREIPAGGETQYF. The CDR3 bases are TGTGCCACCAGCAGAGAAATTCCAGCGGGAGGTGAGACCCAGTACTTC.

This clone was observed a few times. This chain's CDR3 is CASSPERSYEQYF. DNA for the CDR3: TGTGCCAGTAGTCCCGAGAGATCATACGAGCAGTACTTC. V and J are TRBV19 and TRBJ2-7; D is undetermined. This CDR3 is built from 13 residues. Trimming cost V 5 bases and J 4 bases, with 12 bases left between them. Germline V gene sequence: CDR1 LNHDA, CDR2 SQIVND (reference sequence). Variable domain in full (rest from reference TRBV19 and TRBJ2-7): DGGITQSPKYLFRKEGQNVTLSCEQNLNHDAMYWYRQDPGQGLRLIYYSQIVNDFQKGDIAEGYSVSREKKESFPLTVTSAQKNPTAFYLCASSPERSYEQYFGPGTRLTVT.

The rearrangement uses TRBV6-5 and TRBJ1-2, with D possibly matching TRBD1 (6 bases). The CDR3 has 15 amino acids. Germline CDR1 reads MNHEY; CDR2 reads SVGAGI. Trimming cost V 4 bases and J 5 bases, with 17 bases left between them. CDR3 nucleotide sequence: TGTGCCAGCAGTTCCCCGGGACAAGAACGGTATGGCTACACCTTC. This sequence encodes CASSSPGQERYGYTF.

This CDR3 reads CSVGGTVPYEQYF. In DNA, the CDR3 is TGCAGCGTTGGTGGGACCGTCCCGTACGAGCAGTACTTC. The chain combines TRBV29-1 with TRBJ2-7; perhaps D is TRBD1 or TRBD2 (5 bases each). Trimming took 4 bases from V and 4 from J, leaving 14 bases between them. The germline gives CDR1 SQVTM, CDR2 ANQGSEA. The CDR3 extends over 13 amino acids.

The rearrangement joins TRBV27 to TRBJ2-3, with 11 positions matching TRBD2. V dropped 5 bases and J dropped 6; count of bases not matched to a gene: 7. The CDR3 is made up of 15 amino acids. Per the germline V gene, CDR1 is MNHEY and CDR2 is SMNVEV (reference sequence). The CDR3 DNA reads as TGTGCCAGCAGTCAAACTAGCGGGGGATTCGATACGCAGTATTTT. Encoded protein: CASSQTSGGFDTQYF.

This sequence joins TRBV9 and TRBJ2-3; D remains ambiguous. The CDR3 totals 15 residues. CDR1 and CDR2 (germline): SGDLS, YYNGEE. V lost 0 bases to trimming and J lost 2 bases, with 10 bases between them. The CDR3, as DNA: TGTGCCAGCAGCGTAGAGGCGGTCTCCACAGATACGCAGTATTTT. Its translation is CASSVEAVSTDTQYF.

This chain joins TRBV7-6 and TRBJ1-3; no clear D gene. The CDR3 has 16 amino acids. V lost 1 base to trimming and J lost 0 bases, with 10 bases between them. The germline V gene encodes CDR1 SGHVS and CDR2 FNYEAQ. CDR3 protein: CASSLGQETSGNTIYF. CDR3 coding DNA: TGTGCCAGCAGCTTAGGTCAAGAGACCTCTGGAAACACCATATATTTT.